This TCR beta chain was identified in a study of shared clonotypes between healthy human individuals. The study's findings and limits: Clonotypes which were not shared had lower generation probabilities than clonotypes that all four donors shared. A generally larger estimated richness was seen in naive subsets than in memory subsets.

For every subset, genomic DNA was evenly distributed across several immunoSEQ plates. Measured with immunoSEQ multiplex PCR; TCRdb has only the in-frame clones, and not every one. Among some 200,000 clones listed, roughly 70% were seen once. A remark on this clone: As yet, its antigen is unknown.

CDR1 SGHTS and CDR2 YDEGEE come from the germline V gene. The CDR3 contains 12 residues. Trimming left V 0 bases short and J 10 bases short, with 8 bases between. What was sequenced was memory CD4+ T cells sorted from blood. Subset indicated: CD45RA-negative fraction. The receptor's source is a man younger than 40 in good health. This rearrangement joins TRBV5-8 to TRBJ2-1; tentatively, D is TRBD2 (5 bases). The chain's CDR3 is CASSLGTGEQFF. The DNA of the CDR3 is TGTGCCAGCAGCTTGGGTACGGGAGAGCAGTTCTTC.